A single sample gave rise to the 14 T cell receptor beta chains below, sequenced in a study of blood T cell repertoires in COVID-19. Sequencing used immunoSEQ multiplex PCR; TCRdb keeps in-frame clones, though not all of them. The table shows fewer than 100,000 clones, with nearly 90% occurring only once. Sample: peripheral blood. The receptor source for this set is a man aged 70-80 years with acute or convalescent COVID-19.

The V gene is TRBV6-6, the J gene TRBJ1-4; TRBD1 matches at 7 bases. V trimming: 5 bases; J trimming: 7 bases; junction bases outside the gene matches: 7. The CDR3 runs 14 residues. CDR1 is MNHNY and CDR2 is SVGAGI in the germline V gene (reference sequence). The CDR3: CASSPDPGGEKLFF. The CDR3 DNA reads TGTGCCAGCAGTCCGGACCCAGGGGGTGAAAAACTGTTTTTT.

V and J are TRBV28 and TRBJ2-7; 9 nucleotides line up with TRBD1. Germline assignment: CDR1 MDHEN and CDR2 SYDVKM. The V and J ends lost 4 bases and 3 bases, in that order; junction bases with no gene match: 4. This CDR3 comprises 14 residues. The CDR3 coding sequence is TGTGCCAGCAGTTCAGACAGGGGGGTCTACGAGCAGTACTTC. This translates into CASSSDRGVYEQYF.

The chain has TRBV13 and TRBJ2-3; TRBD2 agrees at 11 bases. Germline values: CDR1 PRHDT, CDR2 FYEKMQ (reference sequence). This CDR3 is built from 16 residues. Trimming removed 5 bases from V and 2 bases from J; junction bases left unmatched: 6. The CDR3 is CASSLSGGEYTDTQYF. The CDR3 region has the DNA TGTGCCAGCAGCCTTAGCGGGGGGGAGTACACAGATACGCAGTATTTT.

The chain is built from TRBV5-1 and TRBJ2-3; TRBD1 is a possible D gene (6 bases). Germline CDR1 and CDR2: SGHRS and YFSETQ. This CDR3 spans 14 amino acids. V lost 8 bases, J lost 2 bases, and 15 bases lay in between. The CDR3 spells CASLQGLATDTQYF. CDR3 bases: TGCGCCAGTTTACAGGGTTTGGCCACAGATACGCAGTATTTT.

The rearrangement uses TRBV2 and TRBJ1-2; a weak D match, TRBD1 (6 bases). Germline-derived CDR1 and CDR2 are SNHLY and FYNNEI. There are 13 residues in the CDR3. V was trimmed by 3 bases and J by 4 bases, leaving 9 bases between them. The CDR3 coding sequence is TGTGCCAGCAGTGATTGGGGGCTCTATGGCTACACCTTC. The encoded protein is CASSDWGLYGYTF. Looking up the rest from reference TRBV2 and TRBJ1-2 gives the full variable domain: EPEVTQTPSHQVTQMGQEVILRCVPISNHLYFYWYRQILGQKVEFLVSFYNNEISEKSEIFDDQFSVERPDGSNFTLKIRSTKLEDSAMYFCASSDWGLYGYTFGSGTRLTVV.

The chain couples TRBV11-2 to TRBJ1-1, with 7 positions matching TRBD1. CDR1 is SGHAT and CDR2 is FQNNGV in the germline V gene. Losses at the gene ends were 3 bases for V and 4 bases for J; bases not matched to a gene: 5. The CDR3 totals 14 residues. In nucleotides, the CDR3 is TGTGCCAGCAGCTTGCAGGGACAGACCACTGAAGCTTTCTTT. It yields the protein CASSLQGQTTEAFF.

The rearrangement joins TRBV29-1 to TRBJ1-1; 9 nucleotides agree with TRBD1. Germline-derived CDR1 and CDR2 are SQVTM and ANQGSEA. The ends lost 2 bases at V and 1 base at J; junction bases unmatched: 8. The CDR3 runs to 16 residues. For the CDR3, the DNA is TGCAGCGTTGAATTGTGGGGACAGGGAGGGAACACTGAAGCTTTCTTT. Its protein is CSVELWGQGGNTEAFF.

The gene calls are TRBV12-3 or TRBV12-4 and TRBJ1-5; D call uncertain. V was shortened by 5 bases and J by 2 bases, with 7 bases between the two germline ends. This CDR3 is built from 13 residues. This CDR3 reads CASSPAGNQPQHF. The CDR3 bases are TGTGCCAGCAGTCCCGCGGGCAATCAGCCCCAGCATTTT.

The chain employs TRBV6-5 and TRBJ1-3, with D unclear. V was shortened by 5 bases and J by 2 bases, with 13 bases between the two germline ends. The CDR3 totals 15 residues. CDR1 is MNHEY, CDR2 SVGAGI, per germline. Written as DNA, the CDR3 is TGTGCCAGCAGTATCAGGCTAAGACCTGGAAACACCATATATTTT. Its protein product is CASSIRLRPGNTIYF.

Note on this clone: One end of the junction varies from germline; a read error may be responsible. The chain uses TRBV5-1 and TRBJ1-1; 7 nucleotides line up with TRBD1. The CDR3 extends over 14 amino acids. Germline V gene lookup returns CDR1 SGHRS and CDR2 YFSETQ. The CDR3 bases are TGCACCAGCAGCCTTAGGACAGGGAACACTGAAGCTTTCTTT. Protein: CTSSLRTGNTEAFF.

This rearrangement joins TRBV7-6 to TRBJ1-1; 7 nucleotides agree with TRBD1. The CDR3 is 13 amino acids. J was trimmed by 7 bases and V by 4 bases; bases with no gene match: 6. Germline values: CDR1 SGHVS, CDR2 FNYEAQ. CDR3: CASSSTGYLEAFF. The CDR3 DNA sequence: TGTGCCAGCAGCTCGACAGGGTATCTTGAAGCTTTCTTT.

V is TRBV19 and J is TRBJ1-2; D possibly corresponds to TRBD1 (6 bases). The germline gives CDR1 LNHDA, CDR2 SQIVND (reference sequence). The germline V and J ends were trimmed by 6 bases and 5 bases, with 13 bases remaining between them. The CDR3 length is 13 residues. The CDR3 DNA reads as TGTGCCAGTAGACTAAACAGGGAATATGGCTACACCTTC. Its protein is CASRLNREYGYTF.

This rearrangement joins TRBV5-5 to TRBJ1-3; D is undetermined. Trimming left V 4 bases short and J 4 bases short, with 9 bases between. The CDR3 extends over 13 amino acids. Germline V gene lookup returns CDR1 SGHKS and CDR2 YYEKEE (reference sequence). CDR3 sequence reads: CASSPAAGNTIYF. The CDR3 bases are TGTGCCAGCAGCCCTGCGGCAGGAAACACCATATATTTT.

This clone was counted only a few times. This CDR3 reads CASSPRGVGDSNQPQHF. The DNA of the CDR3 is TGTGCCAGCAGTCCTCGGGGAGTCGGGGATAGCAATCAGCCCCAGCATTTT. The chain carries TRBV27 and TRBJ1-5; no clear D gene. The CDR3 sequence is 17 residues long. Germline-derived CDR1 and CDR2 are MNHEY and SMNVEV (reference sequence). Trimming shortened V by 5 bases and J by 0 bases, and 17 bases separated the two germline ends.